The clone carrying this T cell receptor beta chain was counted once. Trimming stripped 4 bases from V and 1 base from J, with 7 bases between. The CDR3 has 14 residues. The germline V gene has CDR1 MDHEN and CDR2 SYDVKM. The data derive from a study of T cell responses to AZD1222 COVID-19 vaccine. Clones were read by immunoSEQ multiplex PCR, and TCRdb kept only the in-frame ones, dropping some. The sample yields around 100,000 clones, around 82% seen once. The sequencing used peripheral blood, collected on day 0 of AZD1222 vaccination. The TCR comes from an adult in good health. The chain is built from TRBV28 and TRBJ2-2, with D unresolved. CDR3 bases: TGTGCCAGCAGTTCTGGCCAGAACACCGGGGAGCTGTTTTTT. Protein product: CASSSGQNTGELFF. Full variable domain (remainder filled in from reference TRBV28 and TRBJ2-2): DVKVTQSSRYLVKRTGEKVFLECVQDMDHENMFWYRQDPGLGLRLIYFSYDVKMKEKGDIPEGYSVSREKKERFSLILESASTNQTSMYLCASSSGQNTGELFFGEGSRLTVL.